The 21 T cell receptor beta chains below come from one sample, sequenced in a study of tissue T cells after allogeneic stem cell transplantation (dated by TCRdb to the early 2020s). Receptor libraries were prepared by the immunoSEQ multiplex PCR assay. TCRdb retrieved this table from immuneACCESS and kept in-frame rearrangements only. Not all clones are present; in checked studies, unresolved V genes account for under half, and no reason is known for the remainder. A total of about 26,000 clones appear in this sample, about 90% of them only once. Together, the top ten hold about 2% of the sample. The time point label here, explained by the study, means: recipient (host-origin) PBMCs collected before allo-HCT. The sample here was blood, taken before transplantation. The receptors originated from a male donor aged 60 or over who later had graft-versus-host disease after an allogeneic stem cell transplant.

The chain has TRBV11-1 and TRBJ1-3, with D unclear. V shed 5 bases and J shed 7 bases, with 12 bases lying between them. CDR3 length: 13 residues. The germline gives CDR1 SGHAT, CDR2 FQDESV (reference sequence). CDR3: CASSPGPRNTIYF. CDR3 sequence (DNA): TGTGCCAGCAGCCCGGGCCCTAGGAACACCATATATTTT.

This clone was seen once. The rearrangement joins TRBV6-1 to TRBJ1-3; no firm D call. The V end lost 1 base, the J end lost 6 bases, and 10 bases lay between the germline ends. Germline loops: CDR1 MNHNS, CDR2 SASEGT. This CDR3 has 14 amino acids. The CDR3 DNA sequence: TGTGCCAGCAGTGAAGGCGGGATCGTAAACACCATATATTTT. Its translation: CASSEGGIVNTIYF.

This clone appeared once. The chain is built from TRBV6-2 or TRBV6-3 and TRBJ2-1; 8 nucleotides align to TRBD1. V shed 0 bases, J shed 6 bases, and the junction held 7 bases outside the gene matches. The CDR3 consists of 16 residues. The germline CDR1 and CDR2 sequences are MNHEY and SVGEGT. The CDR3 spells CASSYSSRGRSNEQFF. The CDR3 DNA reads TGTGCCAGCAGTTACTCGAGCAGGGGGCGTAGCAATGAGCAGTTCTTC.

This chain connects TRBV24-1 to TRBJ1-2; D might be TRBD1 (5 bases). This CDR3 region has 14 residues. Trimming stripped 7 bases from V and 3 bases from J, with 14 bases between. Germline V gene data show CDR1 as KGHDR and CDR2 as SFDVKD. The CDR3 sequence is CATSPGGPHYGYTF. The DNA of the CDR3 is TGTGCCACCAGCCCTGGGGGACCTCACTATGGCTACACCTTC.

The gene calls are TRBV6-4 and TRBJ2-6; no definite D call. V lost 6 bases, J lost 4 bases, and 7 bases lay in between. The CDR3 loop spans 13 amino acids. Germline CDR1 reads MRHNA; CDR2 reads SNTAGT. The CDR3 coding sequence is TGTGCCAGCAGCTATGAGGGGGCCAACGTCCTGACTTTC. Residues: CASSYEGANVLTF.

V usage is TRBV3-1 (or the pseudogene TRBV3-2) and J usage is TRBJ1-6, with D possibly TRBD1 on 5 matching bases. Germline loops: CDR1 LGHDT, CDR2 YNNKEL (reference sequence). Trimming cost V 3 bases and J 9 bases, with 12 bases left between them. The length of the CDR3 is 14 residues. DNA of the CDR3: TGTGCCAGCAGCCAGCGGGACGTGATTTCACCCCTCCACTTT. Amino acids: CASSQRDVISPLHF.

This sequence joins TRBV7-2 and TRBJ2-1, with D tentatively TRBD1 (5 bases). The germline gives CDR1 SGHTA, CDR2 FQGNSA. CDR3 length: 15 residues. V dropped 5 bases and J dropped 0 bases, with 11 bases sitting between them. CDR3 residues: CASSRWGSSYNEQFF. The CDR3 DNA reads as TGTGCCAGCAGCCGCTGGGGCAGCTCCTACAATGAGCAGTTCTTC.

The chain carries TRBV19 and TRBJ1-2; the match to TRBD1 covers 8 bases. V lost 5 bases to trimming and J lost 1 base; unmatched junction nucleotides: 6. Germline assignment: CDR1 LNHDA and CDR2 SQIVND (reference sequence). This CDR3 is built from 15 residues. DNA for the CDR3: TGTGCCAGTAGTCTGGACAGGGAGGGTAACTATGGCTACACCTTC. Translation: CASSLDREGNYGYTF.

The chain joins TRBV4-1 to TRBJ2-3; D is perhaps TRBD2 (6 bases). CDR3 length: 13 residues. The V gene lost 6 bases and the J gene lost 0 bases, with 7 bases spanning the gap. CDR1 and CDR2 (germline): MGHRA, YSYEKL. CDR3 amino acids: CASRGLSTDTQYF. CDR3 coding DNA: TGCGCCAGCAGGGGACTGAGCACAGATACGCAGTATTTT.

V usage is TRBV3-1 (or the pseudogene TRBV3-2) and J usage is TRBJ1-2; possible D gene TRBD1, 6 bases. CDR1 is LGHDT and CDR2 is YNNKEL in the germline V gene (reference sequence). Trimming shortened V by 6 bases and J by 0 bases, and 8 bases separated the two germline ends. This CDR3 has 13 residues. The CDR3 DNA reads TGTGCCAGCAGACAGGGTCCTAACTATGGCTACACCTTC. Protein: CASRQGPNYGYTF.

The chain links TRBV19 to TRBJ2-7; 7 bases map to TRBD1. The length of the CDR3 is 15 residues. J was trimmed by 4 bases and V by 6 bases; bases with no gene match: 12. The germline V gene encodes CDR1 LNHDA and CDR2 SQIVND (reference sequence). CDR3 sequence: CASSPSLQGRYEQYF. The CDR3 nucleotides read TGTGCCAGTAGCCCGTCCCTACAGGGGAGATACGAGCAGTACTTC.

This sequence joins TRBV9 and TRBJ2-2; 8 nucleotides agree with TRBD2. The CDR3 runs to 14 residues. Trimming cost V 5 bases and J 6 bases; bases outside gene matches: 6. The germline V gene encodes CDR1 SGDLS and CDR2 YYNGEE. Here the CDR3 DNA reads TGTGCCAGCAGGTCGACTAGCGCTCCCGGGGAGCTGTTTTTT. Protein: CASRSTSAPGELFF.

V and J are TRBV27 and TRBJ2-7; 10 bases are shared with TRBD1. The germline CDR1 and CDR2 sequences are MNHEY and SMNVEV (reference sequence). V lost 2 bases, J lost 4 bases, and 2 bases stayed unmatched. The length of the CDR3 is 14 residues. In nucleotides, the CDR3 is TGTGCCAGCAGTTTAGGGACAGGGGCTTACGAGCAGTACTTC. Translated, it gives CASSLGTGAYEQYF.

This clone was counted a single time. V gene TRBV10-3 combines with J gene TRBJ1-2; 7 bases match TRBD1. The CDR3 contains 19 residues. Germline V gene sequence: CDR1 ENHRY, CDR2 SYGVKD. V dropped 6 bases and J dropped 3; count of bases not matched to a gene: 22. CDR3 bases: TGTGCCATCAGCTCAAGAAAACCGGGACAGACGTACAAGTACTATGGCTACACCTTC. It yields the protein CAISSRKPGQTYKYYGYTF.

In DNA, the CDR3 is TGTGCCAGCAGCGTAGAGAGGGGCCAAGAGACCCAGTACTTC. This codes for CASSVERGQETQYF. The chain has TRBV9 and TRBJ2-5; D possibly matches TRBD1 or TRBD2 (5 bases each). Germline assignment: CDR1 SGDLS and CDR2 YYNGEE. This CDR3 is built from 14 residues. Deletions cut 0 bases from V and 1 base from J, with 7 bases between.

The chain recombines TRBV4-2 with TRBJ1-6; D is unclear. V was cut by 0 bases and J by 7 bases, with 13 bases left in between. Germline V gives CDR1 LGHNA, CDR2 YNFKEQ. The CDR3 is 16 amino acids. CDR3: CASSQDSTRSNSPLHF. In DNA, the CDR3 is TGTGCCAGCAGCCAAGATAGTACCAGGTCAAATTCACCCCTCCACTTT.

This chain uses TRBV10-3 with TRBJ2-2; D unresolved. In germline, CDR1 is ENHRY, CDR2 SYGVKD. CDR3 length equals 14 residues. Trimming left V 5 bases short and J 1 base short, with 8 bases between. The CDR3 spells CAISPNRNTGELFF. The CDR3 DNA follows: TGTGCCATCAGTCCTAACAGGAACACCGGGGAGCTGTTTTTT.

V gene TRBV5-1 combines with J gene TRBJ1-1; tentatively, D is TRBD1 (6 bases). CDR1 and CDR2 (germline): SGHRS, YFSETQ. The CDR3 is 14 residues long. With 0 bases removed from V and 6 bases from J, the gap between germline ends came to 12 bases. This CDR3 reads CASSLAHRAAEAFF. CDR3 DNA: TGCGCCAGCAGCTTGGCCCACAGGGCCGCTGAAGCTTTCTTT. Looking up the rest from reference TRBV5-1 and TRBJ1-1 gives the full variable domain: KAGVTQTPRYLIKTRGQQVTLSCSPISGHRSVSWYQQTPGQGLQFLFEYFSETQRNKGNFPGRFSGRQFSNSRSEMNVSTLELGDSALYLCASSLAHRAAEAFFGQGTRLTVV.

There are a few counts of this clone. V and J are TRBV6-5 and TRBJ2-1; D is perhaps TRBD1 (7 bases). The CDR3 has 12 amino acids. The V end lost 7 bases, the J end lost 8 bases, and 12 bases lay between the germline ends. Per germline, CDR1 MNHEY and CDR2 SVGAGI. CDR3 loop: CASTDRRDEQFF. CDR3 bases: TGTGCCAGCACGGACAGGAGGGATGAGCAGTTCTTC.

The chain recombines TRBV19 with TRBJ2-1; 14 bases agree with TRBD2. Germline CDR1 is LNHDA and CDR2 is SQIVND (reference sequence). Unmatched junction bases numbered 15, after V lost 7 bases and J lost 4 bases. The CDR3 covers 19 residues. The CDR3: CASTPPGSGTSGGYNEQFF. The CDR3 coding sequence is TGTGCCAGTACCCCTCCCGGCTCCGGGACTAGCGGGGGTTACAATGAGCAGTTCTTC.

This clone was detected once. CDR3 region: CASSQRGGATDTQYF. For the CDR3, the DNA is TGTGCCAGCAGCCAACGGGGGGGGGCGACAGATACGCAGTATTTT. This chain joins TRBV3-1 (or the pseudogene TRBV3-2) and TRBJ2-3; TRBD2 matches at 8 bases. The J segment lost 3 bases and the V segment lost 2 bases, leaving 4 bases of the junction unmatched. The CDR3 totals 15 residues. From germline, CDR1 is LGHDT and CDR2 YNNKEL (reference sequence).